Listed below are T cell receptor beta chains from one sample, sequenced in a study of tumor and adjacent non-tumor tissue in lung cancer. MiXCR, run by TCRdb on the multiplex PCR reads, gives a single entry per CDR3 protein. Here the sample spans fewer than 100,000 distinct CDR3 sequences, approximately 73% being singletons. Sequenced input: distant non-tumor lung tissue. Receptors originate from a woman aged 45-65 years with non-small cell lung cancer. Each CDR3 is given without its conserved first and last residue. D genes are given only for firm matches.

.,TRBV29-1,TRBJ2-5,SVEGSKGKTQY
.,TRBV7-8,TRBJ1-1,ARSPYPPTGTNAEAF
.,TRBV30,TRBJ2-7,AWNATLYEQY
.,TRBV29-1,TRBJ2-1,SDELSGISYNELF
TRBD1,TRBV7-3,TRBJ2-3,ASGPSRYTGTGGKGTDTQY
TRBD1,TRBV11-2,TRBJ2-3,ASSGRGYDTDTQY
TRBD2,TRBV4-1,TRBJ2-1,ASSHPGLAGGPRYNEQF
.,TRBV20-1,TRBJ2-3,SASALSQNEDTQY
.,TRBV30,TRBJ1-5,AWGSGKSNQPQH
TRBD2,TRBV20-1,TRBJ2-3,SARLVGLAWGSTDTQY